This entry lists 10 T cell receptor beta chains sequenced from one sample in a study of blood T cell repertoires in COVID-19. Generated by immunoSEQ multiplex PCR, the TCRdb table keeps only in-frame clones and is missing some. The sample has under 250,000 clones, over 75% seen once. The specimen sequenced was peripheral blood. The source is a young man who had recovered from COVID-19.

The CDR3, as DNA: TGTGCCAGCAGTTCGCCGGGACAGGGGCTTCATACGCAGTATTTT. This sequence encodes CASSSPGQGLHTQYF. The V call is TRBV27, the J call TRBJ2-3; 10 bases align to TRBD1. The CDR3 sequence is 15 residues long. CDR1 MNHEY and CDR2 SMNVEV come from the germline V gene (reference sequence). V dropped 4 bases and J dropped 7; count of bases not matched to a gene: 8.

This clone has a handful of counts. The CDR3 region is CASSPHSQTSYEQYF. The CDR3 region has the DNA TGTGCCAGCAGTCCGCACAGCCAAACCTCCTACGAGCAGTACTTC. The chain joins TRBV2 to TRBJ2-7; D is ambiguous. The germline gives CDR1 SNHLY, CDR2 FYNNEI. Trimming removed 5 bases at V and 0 bases at J, with 14 bases between. CDR3 size: 15 residues.

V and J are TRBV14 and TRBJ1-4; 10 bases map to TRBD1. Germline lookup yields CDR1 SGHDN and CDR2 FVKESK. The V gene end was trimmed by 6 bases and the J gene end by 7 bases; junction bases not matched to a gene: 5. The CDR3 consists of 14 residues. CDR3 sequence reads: CASSRDRGLEKLFF. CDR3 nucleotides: TGTGCCAGCAGTCGCGACAGGGGGCTTGAAAAACTGTTTTTT.

DNA of the CDR3: TGCGCCAGCAGCTTTTCGACTAGCGGGGGGGCGGTGGAGACCCAGTACTTC. Protein sequence: CASSFSTSGGAVETQYF. The rearrangement links TRBV5-1 to TRBJ2-5; 14 nucleotides line up with TRBD2. The germline V gene encodes CDR1 SGHRS and CDR2 YFSETQ. The CDR3 totals 17 residues. J lost 5 bases, V lost 2 bases, and 8 bases had no gene match.

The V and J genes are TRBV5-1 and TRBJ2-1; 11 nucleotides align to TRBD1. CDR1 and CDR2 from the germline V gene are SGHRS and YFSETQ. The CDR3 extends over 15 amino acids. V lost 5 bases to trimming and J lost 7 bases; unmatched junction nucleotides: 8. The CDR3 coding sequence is TGCGCCAGCAGGATCGGACAGGGGGCAAGGAATGAGCAGTTCTTC. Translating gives CASRIGQGARNEQFF.

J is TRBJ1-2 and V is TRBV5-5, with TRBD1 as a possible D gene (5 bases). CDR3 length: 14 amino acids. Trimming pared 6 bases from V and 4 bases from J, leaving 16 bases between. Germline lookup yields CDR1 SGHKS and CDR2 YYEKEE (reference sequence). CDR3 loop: CASTNVGATYGYTF. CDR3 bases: TGTGCCAGCACAAACGTAGGGGCCACCTATGGCTACACCTTC.

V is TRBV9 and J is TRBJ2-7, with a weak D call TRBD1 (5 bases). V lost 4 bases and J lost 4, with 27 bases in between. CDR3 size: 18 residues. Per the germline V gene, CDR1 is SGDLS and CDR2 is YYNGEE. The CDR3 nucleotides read TGTGCCAGCAGCCCTCAGAATAGGACGGCAGGGCCCCTTTACGAGCAGTACGTC. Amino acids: CASSPQNRTAGPLYEQYV.

Here the CDR3 DNA reads TGTGCCAGCTCGCTCTCCGCGGGTGGGAATGAAAAACTGTTTTTT. Amino acids: CASSLSAGGNEKLFF. The gene calls are TRBV18 and TRBJ1-4; D is ambiguous. The CDR3 has 15 amino acids. Germline values: CDR1 KGHSH, CDR2 LQKENI. Deletions cut 6 bases from V and 5 bases from J, with 16 bases between.

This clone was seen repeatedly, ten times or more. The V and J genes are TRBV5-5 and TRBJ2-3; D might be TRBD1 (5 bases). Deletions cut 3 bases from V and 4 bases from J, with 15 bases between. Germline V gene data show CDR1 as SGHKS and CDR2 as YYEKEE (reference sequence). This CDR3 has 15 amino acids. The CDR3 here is CASSWGRVVADTQYF. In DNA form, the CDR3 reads TGTGCCAGCAGCTGGGGCCGAGTGGTGGCAGATACGCAGTATTTT.

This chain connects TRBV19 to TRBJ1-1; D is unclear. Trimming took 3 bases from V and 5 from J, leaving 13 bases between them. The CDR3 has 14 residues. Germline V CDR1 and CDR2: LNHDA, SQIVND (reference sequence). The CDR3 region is CASSMDGMRTEAFF. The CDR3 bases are TGTGCCAGTAGTATGGACGGGATGAGGACTGAAGCTTTCTTT.